The clone carrying this T cell receptor beta chain was counted once. This specimen comes from a study of blood T cells in healthy people across ages. The CDR3 is 12 amino acids. V dropped 6 bases and J dropped 9 bases, with 12 bases sitting between them. Per germline, CDR1 PRHDT and CDR2 FYEKMQ (reference sequence). Isolation recovered at least 6.5 million PBMCs from every sample. A sample-barcoded 5' primer and a J-beta primer mix were used in a second PCR of about 6 to 11 cycles. Each cDNA was tagged by a template-switch adaptor containing 12 random nucleotides. Using its own MiXCR run on the 5' RACE reads, TCRdb lists one record per CDR3 protein. The sample lists about 1.4 million distinct CDR3 sequences, roughly 60% occurring once.

The rearrangement uses TRBV13 and TRBJ2-1, with D tentatively TRBD2 (5 bases). The source material was blood. This TCR derives from a man in his late teens or twenties in good health. The CDR3, as DNA: TGTGCCAGCAGGAATCCGAGCGGTGAGCAGTTCTTC. This codes for CASRNPSGEQFF.